The T cell receptor beta chain described here comes from a study of cytomegalovirus exposure and HLA in healthy donors. Study results and caveats: A later analysis linked a missense variant in DCLRE1C to the trimming of TCR beta V and J genes. Further analysis was carried out later, and it showed several of the most significant clusters appearing linked to common viral pathogens. Generally TCR sequences proved uncommon, though certain public TCRs appeared in numerous donors.

This clone was picked up a small number of times. The antigen remains undetermined. The V segment lost 0 bases and the J segment 5 bases; nucleotides outside the gene matches: 7. This CDR3 comprises 16 residues. CDR1 SGHKS and CDR2 YYEKEE come from the germline V gene (reference sequence). With 60 Vbeta and 13 Jbeta primers, the PCR was carried out. Some clones are missing from TCRdb's copy, which holds only in-frame ones; the method was immunoSEQ multiplex PCR. This sample has about 210,000 clones, with over 65% found just once. This rearrangement joins TRBV5-5 to TRBJ2-3; 9 bases map to TRBD1. The clonotype comes from a man aged 35-49 years in good health and CMV-seropositive. Sequencing was carried out using PBMCs. The CDR3 here is CASSLVTGGTGDTQYF. CDR3 in DNA: TGTGCCAGCAGCTTGGTGACAGGGGGAACGGGAGATACGCAGTATTTT.